This T cell receptor (beta chain) derives from a study of shared T cell receptors in the human thymus. This CDR3 contains 14 residues. From germline, CDR1 is MDHEN and CDR2 SYDVKM. V lost 1 base, J lost 6 bases, and 12 bases lay in between. This table comes from immunoSEQ multiplex PCR, and its TCRdb copy is limited to in-frame clones, with some not included. The sample holds about 660,000 clones, approximately 88% seen once. This sample was shared with a second study, whose subject was human thymus T cells. That publication notes: From resections taken during corrective heart surgery, the thymus tissue was obtained.

The source of this sequence is a boy younger than two with a congenital heart defect. The rearrangement links TRBV28 to TRBJ1-1; D perhaps matches TRBD1 (5 bases). Sequenced input: thymocytes. The CDR3 here is CASSLFQWGPEAFF. In DNA form, the CDR3 reads TGTGCCAGCAGTTTATTCCAATGGGGCCCTGAAGCTTTCTTT.